This TCR beta chain was recorded in a study of neoadjuvant anti-PD-1 for oral cavity cancer. Study background: Most patients had three to four biweekly doses of 3 mg/kg nivolumab before resection. Non-progressing patients received a fourth nivolumab dose near day 43, then surgery on days 50-56.

Some clones are missing from TCRdb's copy, which holds only in-frame ones; the method was immunoSEQ multiplex PCR. Of 73,000 or so clones in the sample, roughly 85% were seen once. Indicated time point: after neoadjuvant nivolumab, at surgical resection. Germline CDR1 SQVTM, CDR2 ANQGSEA. The V end lost 5 bases, the J end lost 4 bases, and 12 bases lay between the germline ends. The CDR3 runs 12 residues. The chain recombines TRBV29-1 with TRBJ2-7; D call uncertain. The sample in question was PBMCs, obtained after nivolumab (anti-PD-1) treatment. This receptor was obtained from a person between 40 and 80 years old with oral cavity squamous cell carcinoma. CDR3 nucleotides: TGCAGCGTTCGACAAGGGCGTTACGAGCAGTACTTC. Translation: CSVRQGRYEQYF.